This record looks at one TCR beta chain sequence and its context. Its antigen is unidentified. The read ends 3 residues shy of where the CDR3 ends; the end is completed using the germline J gene. CDR3 size: 12 residues. CDR1 and CDR2 (germline): DFQATT, SNEGSKA (reference sequence). V was cut by 4 bases and J by 2 bases, with 8 bases left in between. Sequencing used immunoSEQ multiplex PCR; TCRdb keeps in-frame clones, though not all of them. The ten top clones account for roughly 4%, within a sample of fewer than 30,000 clones. The data were obtained in a study of T cells in women clearing cervical HPV infection. Overall study: Controls gave blood once infection was undetectable; cases at lesion identification. Study-level points and caveats: Richness differences could reflect unmeasured T-cell content per sample.

The rearrangement links TRBV20-1 to TRBJ1-2; D unresolved. The specimen sequenced was blood buffy coat. This clonotype was sampled from a woman aged 18-70 years with a cervical HPV16 infection that either progressed to CIN3+ or cleared (not recorded which). CDR3 residues: CSAKPGNYGYTF. Partial CDR3 DNA: TGCAGTGCTAAGCCGGGGAACTATGGC.